These T cell receptor beta chains were read from a single sample in a study of blood T cell repertoires in COVID-19. Clones were sequenced by immunoSEQ multiplex PCR, and TCRdb holds only the in-frame ones, with some missing. Of about 230,000 clones listed, around 84% are singletons. The sequenced sample consisted of peripheral blood. The receptors originated from a man aged 50 or older with COVID-19, enrolled during active disease. Each CDR3 is given with its conserved first and last residue. D genes are given only for firm matches. The size of a clone is reported for some rows only, either as once, few or many, or as a class for expanded clones.

>TRBV14|14|TRBJ1-1|-|TRBD1
CASSHGQGNTEAFF
TGTGCCAGCAGCCACGGACAGGGTAACACTGAAGCTTTCTTT
>TRBV7-3|17|TRBJ2-1|once|-
CASSLRGGPRQGNEQFF
TGTGCCAGCAGCTTAAGAGGAGGGCCAAGACAGGGCAATGAGCAGTTCTTC
>TRBV19|14|TRBJ2-7|-|-
CASSGRSLFYEQYF
TGTGCCAGTAGTGGTCGGAGTCTTTTTTACGAGCAGTACTTC
>TRBV7-3|15|TRBJ2-3|once|TRBD2
CASSNSGGAVDTQYF
TGTGCCAGCAGCAACAGCGGGGGGGCCGTAGATACGCAGTATTTT
>TRBV2|14|TRBJ1-4|-|TRBD1
CASSGTGGNEKLFF
TGTGCCAGCAGTGGGACAGGAGGTAATGAAAAACTGTTTTTT
>TRBV5-1|14|TRBJ1-1|-|-
CASSLAGGNTEAFF
TGCGCCAGCAGCTTGGCGGGAGGCAACACTGAAGCTTTCTTT
>TRBV7-2|17|TRBJ2-7|-|TRBD1
CASSLRRTGTGVYEQYF
TGTGCCAGCAGCCTACGCCGAACCGGGACAGGGGTCTACGAGCAGTACTTC
>TRBV6-5|13|TRBJ2-7|many|TRBD1
CASRGTGVDEQYF
TGTGCCAGCAGAGGGACAGGGGTCGACGAGCAGTACTTC
>TRBV5-3|16|TRBJ2-1|-|-
CARSLVKRRPYNEQFF
TGTGCCAGAAGCTTGGTCAAAAGGAGGCCTTACAATGAGCAGTTCTTC
>TRBV5-1|13|TRBJ1-1|-|TRBD1
CASSLNRGTEAFF
TGCGCCAGCAGCCTAAACAGGGGCACTGAAGCTTTCTTT
>TRBV5-1|17|TRBJ2-1|-|TRBD1
CASSTAPGGASYNEQFF
TGCGCCAGCAGCACTGCACCAGGGGGCGCTTCCTACAATGAGCAGTTCTTC
>TRBV7-8|15|TRBJ2-2|-|-
CASSRGQSNTGELFF
TGTGCCAGCAGCCGAGGACAGTCCAACACCGGGGAGCTGTTTTTT
>TRBV19|17|TRBJ2-6|-|TRBD1
CASSSRQGYSGANVLTF
TGTGCCAGTAGTTCCCGACAGGGGTACTCTGGGGCCAACGTCCTGACTTTC
>TRBV19|13|TRBJ2-1|-|TRBD1
CASGDRGYNEQFF
TGTGCCAGTGGGGACAGGGGGTACAATGAGCAGTTCTTC
>TRBV5-6|15|TRBJ1-2|-|TRBD1
CASSKGQGARYGYTF
TGTGCCAGCAGCAAGGGACAGGGGGCGAGGTATGGCTACACCTTC
>TRBV19|17|TRBJ1-5|-|TRBD1
CASSTQGGSSLVQPQHF
TGTGCCAGTAGTACCCAGGGGGGCAGTTCCCTGGTTCAGCCCCAGCATTTT
>TRBV6-1|14|TRBJ1-4|-|-
CASSEVQGRGKLFF
TGTGCCAGCAGTGAAGTACAGGGCCGGGGAAAACTGTTTTTT
>TRBV7-2|16|TRBJ1-5|-|-
CASSKDRTRSNQPQHF
TGTGCCAGCAGCAAAGACCGAACCAGGAGCAATCAGCCCCAGCATTTT